Following are 5 T cell receptor beta chains from one sample sequenced in a study of beta chain features in type 1 diabetes. Study-wide results and caveats: When Type 1 diabetes patients were examined, their TCRB CDR3s proved moderately but significantly shorter in all four CD4+ subsets.

The antigens of these receptors remain unknown. Reverse transcription of all isolated RNA meant that expressed TCRB transcripts were sequenced. Clones were read by immunoSEQ multiplex PCR, and TCRdb kept only the in-frame ones, dropping some. Of roughly 300,000 clones in the sample, 9.3% were seen once. The sequenced sample consisted of central memory CD4+ T cells from blood. These receptor sequences come from a man under 40 with type 1 diabetes.

This clone has more than one count but fewer than ten. The CDR3 here is CATSEGQGTYGYTF. CDR3 nucleotides: TGTGCCACCAGCGAAGGACAGGGAACCTATGGCTACACCTTC. This chain uses TRBV15 with TRBJ1-2; 8 bases map to TRBD1. The germline CDR1 and CDR2 sequences are LNHNV and YYDKDF (reference sequence). With V trimmed by 5 bases and J by 4 bases, 6 bases remained unmatched. The CDR3 is 14 amino acids.

The chain combines TRBV6-6 with TRBJ2-1; 14 bases fit TRBD2. Germline lookup yields CDR1 MNHNY and CDR2 SVGAGI (reference sequence). Trimming at V came to 6 bases and at J to 6 bases, leaving 4 bases not matched to a gene. This CDR3 is built from 15 residues. The DNA of the CDR3 is TGTGCCAGCAGGCTGACTAGCGGGGGGGGCAATGAGCAGTTCTTC. Protein: CASRLTSGGGNEQFF.

The chain has TRBV7-9 and TRBJ2-7, with 9 bases aligning to TRBD1. CDR1 SEHNR and CDR2 FQNEAQ come from the germline V gene (reference sequence). This CDR3 has 15 residues. Losses at the gene ends were 5 bases for V and 6 bases for J; bases not matched to a gene: 11. The CDR3 sequence: CASSTGQGVFLEQYF. As DNA, the CDR3 is TGTGCCAGCAGCACGGGACAGGGTGTTTTTCTCGAGCAGTACTTC.

This CDR3 is CASSYSMRGGGYTF. The CDR3 DNA follows: TGTGCCAGCAGTTACTCGATGAGGGGTGGTGGCTACACCTTC. The chain recombines TRBV6-6 with TRBJ1-2; perhaps TRBD1 as D (5 bases). CDR3 length: 14 amino acids. Germline values: CDR1 MNHNY, CDR2 SVGAGI (reference sequence). The germline V and J ends were trimmed by 0 bases and 7 bases, with 12 bases remaining between them.

The rearrangement joins TRBV25-1 to TRBJ1-2, with D uncertain. From germline, CDR1 is MGHDK and CDR2 SYGVNS. The V gene lost 8 bases and the J gene lost 1 base, with 8 bases spanning the gap. This CDR3 is built from 12 residues. The DNA for the CDR3 is TGTGCCAGCGCCGGGATTAACTATGGCTACACCTTC. Encoded protein: CASAGINYGYTF.